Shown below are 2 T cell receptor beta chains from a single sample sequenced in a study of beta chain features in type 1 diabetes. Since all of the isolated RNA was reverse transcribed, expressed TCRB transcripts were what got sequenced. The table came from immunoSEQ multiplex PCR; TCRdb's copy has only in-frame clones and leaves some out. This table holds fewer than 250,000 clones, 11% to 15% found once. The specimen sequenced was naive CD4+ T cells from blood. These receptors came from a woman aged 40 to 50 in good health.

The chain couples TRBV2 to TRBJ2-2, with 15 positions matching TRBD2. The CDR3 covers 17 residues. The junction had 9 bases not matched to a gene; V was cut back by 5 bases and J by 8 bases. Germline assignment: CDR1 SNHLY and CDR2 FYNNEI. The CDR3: CASSMGLAGGSLGELFF. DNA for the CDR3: TGTGCCAGCAGTATGGGACTAGCGGGGGGCTCGTTGGGGGAGCTGTTTTTT.

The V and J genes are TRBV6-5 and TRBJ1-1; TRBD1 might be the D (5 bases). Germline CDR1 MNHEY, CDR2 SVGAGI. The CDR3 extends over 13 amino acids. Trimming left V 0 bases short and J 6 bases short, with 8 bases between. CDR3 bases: TGTGCCAGCAGTTACTCGGGGGAGGCTGAAGCTTTCTTT. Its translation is CASSYSGEAEAFF.